This TCR beta chain originates from a study of shared clonotypes between healthy human individuals. Unsorted PBMC samples were amplified in replicate PCRs containing 300 ng DNA, 30,000 or so T cell genomes. Method: immunoSEQ multiplex PCR; TCRdb's copy keeps in-frame clones and lacks some. The table lists about 490,000 clones, around four fifths of them singletons, with about 12% in the top ten. The sequence was collected from a woman aged 40 to 50 in good health. Some clones in this sample may be carry-over from other donors' samples. Sequenced sample: PBMCs.

The CDR3: CASSQLFLGDYPYEQYF. The DNA for the CDR3 is TGCGCCAGCAGCCAGCTCTTCTTGGGGGACTACCCCTACGAGCAGTACTTC. V gene TRBV4-1 combines with J gene TRBJ2-7; 7 bases fit TRBD2. Germline loops: CDR1 MGHRA, CDR2 YSYEKL. J was trimmed by 2 bases and V by 3 bases; bases with no gene match: 13. The CDR3 is 17 amino acids.